Following are 16 T cell receptor beta chains from one sample sequenced in a study of blood T cell repertoires in COVID-19 (dated by TCRdb to the early 2020s). Libraries were made using the immunoSEQ multiplex PCR assay. Sourced from immuneACCESS, this table was stored by TCRdb with only in-frame sequences that have V and J called. A share of the clones is absent; for the studies checked, an unresolved V gene accounts for under half, and the remainder has no known explanation. This sample lists some 83,000 clones; approximately 89% were detected once. Of the sample, around 2.1% falls within the top ten clones. The material sequenced was peripheral blood. Every receptor here comes from a man aged 45-65 years with acute or convalescent COVID-19.

This sequence joins TRBV11-2 and TRBJ2-7; D gene unclear. The V gene's germline CDR1 is SGHAT and CDR2 FQNNGV. V was trimmed by 3 bases and J by 6 bases, leaving 9 bases between them. The CDR3 consists of 12 residues. CDR3 loop: CASSLVRGEQYV. CDR3 DNA sequence: TGTGCCAGCAGCTTGGTCAGAGGCGAGCAGTACGTC.

This clone occurred a few times. This chain links TRBV10-2 with TRBJ2-7, with 7 bases aligning to TRBD2. Trimming took 0 bases from V and 1 from J; bases not matched to a gene: 12. The CDR3 consists of 18 residues. In germline, CDR1 is WSHSY, CDR2 SAAADI. For the CDR3, the DNA is TGCGCCAGCAGTGAGTCGAGAGGGGCGGGAGCCCCTTCCTACGAGCAGTACTTC. This gives the protein CASSESRGAGAPSYEQYF.

The chain is built from TRBV19 and TRBJ1-5, with TRBD1 identical over 7 bases. Germline V gene sequence: CDR1 LNHDA, CDR2 SQIVND (reference sequence). With V trimmed by 3 bases and J by 4 bases, 3 bases remained unmatched. CDR3 length: 14 residues. CDR3 loop: CASSITTGNQPQHF. The CDR3 nucleotides read TGTGCCAGTAGTATTACGACAGGGAATCAGCCCCAGCATTTT.

The chain uses TRBV7-2 and TRBJ1-3; no reliable D call. The CDR3 loop spans 11 amino acids. The germline V gene has CDR1 SGHTA and CDR2 FQGNSA. V lost 8 bases, J lost 6 bases, and 8 bases lay in between. The CDR3 sequence is CASADLNTIYF. DNA for the CDR3: TGTGCCAGCGCTGACTTAAACACCATATATTTT.

The genes are TRBV2 and TRBJ2-7, with 10 bases lining up with TRBD1. The CDR3 runs 14 residues. Germline-derived CDR1 and CDR2 are SNHLY and FYNNEI. V lost 7 bases and J lost 4; bases outside the gene matches: 7. The CDR3 is CASIRDRGSYEQYV. As DNA, the CDR3 is TGTGCCAGCATCCGGGACAGGGGCTCTTACGAGCAGTACGTC.

The chain combines TRBV3-1 (or the pseudogene TRBV3-2) with TRBJ1-2; tentatively, D is TRBD1 (6 bases). The CDR3 consists of 15 residues. The V gene's germline CDR1 is LGHDT and CDR2 YNNKEL (reference sequence). Trimming pared 0 bases from V and 5 bases from J, leaving 13 bases between. Here the CDR3 reads CASSQDWTDAYGYTF. The CDR3 coding sequence is TGTGCCAGCAGCCAAGATTGGACAGACGCTTATGGCTACACCTTC.

This chain links TRBV6-6 with TRBJ2-1; TRBD2 might be the D (6 bases). V dropped 6 bases and J dropped 2 bases, with 17 bases sitting between them. Germline CDR1 is MNHNY and CDR2 is SVGAGI (reference sequence). The length of the CDR3 is 16 residues. The CDR3 DNA sequence: TGTGCCAGCAGCCCCCGTGGCGGGATACCCTACAATGAGCAGTTCTTC. It specifies CASSPRGGIPYNEQFF.

The DNA for the CDR3 is TGTGCCAGCAGTCCCCTAGGGTCAGCGGGAATGGCAGATACGCAGTATTTT. It is translated as CASSPLGSAGMADTQYF. The genes are TRBV6-6 and TRBJ2-3, with 7 bases identical to TRBD2. This CDR3 is 17 amino acids long. Germline V CDR1 and CDR2: MNHNY, SVGAGI (reference sequence). The junction had 15 bases not matched to a gene; V was cut back by 5 bases and J by 4 bases.

The V and J genes are TRBV7-8 and TRBJ1-4, with TRBD1 as a possible D gene (5 bases). Germline V gene data show CDR1 as SGHVS and CDR2 as FQNEAQ. This CDR3 spans 15 amino acids. The V end lost 5 bases, the J end lost 4 bases, and 14 bases lay between the germline ends. The CDR3 is CASSQSQGGNEKLFF. The CDR3 DNA is TGTGCCAGCAGCCAGAGCCAGGGCGGTAATGAAAAACTGTTTTTT.

The chain uses TRBV10-2 and TRBJ1-2; D might be TRBD1 (6 bases). Germline V gene sequence: CDR1 WSHSY, CDR2 SAAADI. This CDR3 is built from 14 residues. V lost 5 bases, J lost 3 bases, and 13 bases lay in between. The CDR3 DNA is TGCGCCAGCAGTACCGGGGGGCCCTACTATGGCTACACCTTC. This sequence encodes CASSTGGPYYGYTF.

The rearrangement uses TRBV6-5 and TRBJ1-2; no definite D call. This CDR3 has 14 residues. The V gene lost 8 bases and the J gene lost 4 bases, with 17 bases spanning the gap. The germline CDR1 and CDR2 sequences are MNHEY and SVGAGI. CDR3 coding DNA: TGTGCCAGCTCACGGGGAGGTGTTGGCTATGGCTACACCTTC. This translates into CASSRGGVGYGYTF.

A few counts support this clone. The chain has TRBV6-1 and TRBJ2-7, with TRBD1 matching 11 bases. CDR3 length: 15 amino acids. V shed 2 bases and J 3 bases; nucleotides not matched to a gene: 3. The V gene's germline CDR1 is MNHNS and CDR2 SASEGT. As DNA, the CDR3 is TGTGCCAGCAGTGAATCAGGGACAGGGGGCTACGAGCAGTACTTC. It translates to CASSESGTGGYEQYF.

The rearrangement joins TRBV19 to TRBJ1-1; no definite D call. The CDR3 has 13 residues. Germline values: CDR1 LNHDA, CDR2 SQIVND (reference sequence). V was trimmed by 3 bases and J by 0 bases, leaving 5 bases between them. CDR3 nucleotides: TGTGCCAGTAGTATGTCGGTGAACACTGAAGCTTTCTTT. It specifies CASSMSVNTEAFF.

The chain employs TRBV19 and TRBJ1-6; D possibly corresponds to TRBD1 (6 bases). CDR3 length equals 13 residues. The V and J ends lost 5 bases and 10 bases respectively, with 12 bases between them. In germline, CDR1 is LNHDA, CDR2 SQIVND (reference sequence). CDR3 DNA: TGTGCCAGTAGTCTTAGGACAGACTCACCCCTCCACTTT. Translated: CASSLRTDSPLHF.

CDR3 residues: CASSQGLAGTYEQYV. The CDR3 DNA sequence: TGCGCCAGCAGCCAGGGACTAGCGGGAACCTACGAGCAGTACGTC. V gene TRBV4-1 combines with J gene TRBJ2-7; the match to TRBD2 covers 13 bases. Germline CDR1 MGHRA, CDR2 YSYEKL. With 3 bases clipped from V and 2 bases from J, the junction kept 1 base outside the gene matches. This CDR3 has 15 residues.

The V gene is TRBV3-1 (or the pseudogene TRBV3-2), the J gene TRBJ2-3; 7 bases align to TRBD2. The CDR3 is made up of 19 amino acids. Germline-derived CDR1 and CDR2 are LGHDT and YNNKEL (reference sequence). J lost 3 bases, V lost 6 bases, and 21 bases had no gene match. The CDR3 bases are TGTGCCAGCAGTCCACACCACACCCCCGGACTAGTCTTAACAGATACGCAGTATTTT. Its translation is CASSPHHTPGLVLTDTQYF.